The rows below give T cell receptor beta chains drawn from one sample of a study of CD8+CD57+ T cells in acquired aplastic anemia. MiXCR was run by TCRdb on the reads, yielding one entry per CDR3 protein. The sample contains 80,000 to 100,000 distinct CDR3 sequences, around 68% of which appear only once. The sample was sorted CD4+, CD8+, or CD8+CD57+ T cells (not recorded which) from PBMCs. The origin of the receptors is a human donor with aplastic anemia. Both conserved end residues are part of each CDR3.

v_call cdr3_aa
TRBV2 CASSEQAGAGELFF
TRBV10-3 CAISRQGGADTQYF
TRBV11-2 CASSQFPRGRVGETQYF
TRBV2 CAFRASSGNTIYF
TRBV6-1 CASETPQPYGYTF
TRBV11-1 CASNPTGLTTMNTEAFF
TRBV7-9 CASSLANTIYF
TRBV19 CASSPSRNEQFF
TRBV19 CASKTAGELFF
TRBV4-1 CASSQGGQVGNEQYF
TRBV7-8 CASSHREDQPQHF
TRBV7-9 CASRSNGYEQYF
TRBV10-2 CASEEIGDRADEQFF
TRBV19 CASSWRAGEFSNQPQHF
TRBV7-2 CASSFARGAGEQYF
TRBV5-6 CASSFGETQYF
TRBV11-1 CASRQPPGQGTDTQYF
TRBV7-6 CASSYADTQYF
TRBV7-2 CASSATSGRETQYF
TRBV20-1 CSADLGTSGTRGTDTQYF
TRBV10-3 CAIKERAEQYF
TRBV2 CASTEALELFF
TRBV25-1 CASSEYLAGATNEQFF
TRBV20-1 CSASAGDKDEQYF
TRBV15 CATSRVMTGGSYEQYF
TRBV15 CATSTDRAASEQYF
TRBV20-1 CSARRRELGETQYF
TRBV25-1 CASSSGTGNSPLHF
TRBV10-3 CASSFTGQGHEQYF
TRBV19 CATSPWDRDSNQPQHF
TRBV20-1 CSASSILETQYF
TRBV11-3 CASSDRLTDTQYF
TRBV7-9 CASSPPLSEQFF
TRBV2 CASSEGISNQPQHF
TRBV9 CASSVGQGAYFRLSDTEAFF
TRBV19 CASRGTGSDTEAFF